What follows describes a single TCR beta chain. The data were obtained in a study of shared clonotypes between healthy human individuals. Sequenced by immunoSEQ multiplex PCR; TCRdb stores in-frame clones only, minus some. The sample contains about 500,000 clones, more than 70% of which appear only once. Trimming removed 10 bases from V and 3 bases from J, with 16 bases in between. CDR1 is MDHEN and CDR2 is SYDVKM in the germline V gene. The CDR3 contains 13 residues. The sample consisted of PBMCs. The TCR sequence derives from a woman in her forties in good health. Some clones in this sample may be carry-over from other donors' samples. The chain links TRBV28 to TRBJ2-7; no definite D call. Here the CDR3 reads CATLTLALYEQYF. In DNA, the CDR3 is TGTGCCACCTTGACCCTGGCCCTCTACGAGCAGTACTTC.